These 25 T cell receptor beta chains came from one sample sequenced in a study of blood T cell repertoires in COVID-19. Here immunoSEQ multiplex PCR was the method, and the copy in TCRdb shows in-frame clones only, minus some. The sample has 95,000 to 100,000 clones, about nine tenths seen once. Sequencing was performed on peripheral blood. These receptors came from a man in his forties or fifties with acute or convalescent COVID-19.

The V and J genes are TRBV2 and TRBJ1-1; D perhaps matches TRBD1 (6 bases). The CDR3 totals 19 residues. Trimming took 4 bases from V and 4 from J, leaving 28 bases between them. The germline gives CDR1 SNHLY, CDR2 FYNNEI. The CDR3 protein is CASSVRVVTGIPGGTEAFF. The CDR3 region has the DNA TGTGCCAGCAGTGTCCGTGTTGTGACAGGAATCCCTGGTGGCACTGAAGCTTTCTTT.

This rearrangement joins TRBV3-1 (or the pseudogene TRBV3-2) to TRBJ2-5; 9 bases are a match to TRBD1. The germline gives CDR1 LGHDT, CDR2 YNNKEL (reference sequence). V was pared by 4 bases and J by 2 bases, with 5 bases of the junction left unmatched. The CDR3 extends over 15 amino acids. The CDR3 region is CASSRGDRAQETQYF. In nucleotides, the CDR3 is TGTGCCAGCAGCCGAGGGGACAGGGCGCAAGAGACCCAGTACTTC.

This chain joins TRBV5-8 and TRBJ2-5; TRBD2 aligns across 11 bases. Trimming at V came to 4 bases and at J to 0 bases, leaving 5 bases not matched to a gene. CDR1 and CDR2 (germline): SGHTS, YDEGEE. The CDR3 extends over 16 amino acids. The CDR3 nucleotides are TGTGCCAGCAGCGATAGGACTAGCGGGTACCAAGAGACCCAGTACTTC. Translation gives CASSDRTSGYQETQYF.

This clone was observed a single time. The chain links TRBV7-2 to TRBJ2-1; TRBD1 agrees at 9 bases. The CDR3 runs 16 residues. Germline lookup yields CDR1 SGHTA and CDR2 FQGNSA. Losses at the gene ends were 5 bases for V and 2 bases for J; bases not matched to a gene: 7. The CDR3 nucleotides read TGTGCCAGCAGCCTTACCGGGACAGGGCCCTACAATGAGCAGTTCTTC. The encoded protein is CASSLTGTGPYNEQFF.

The chain is built from TRBV19 and TRBJ2-4, with 7 bases identical to TRBD1. Trimming at V came to 5 bases and at J to 6 bases, leaving 13 bases not matched to a gene. The germline gives CDR1 LNHDA, CDR2 SQIVND (reference sequence). The CDR3 length is 16 residues. Here the CDR3 DNA reads TGTGCCAGTAGTGTAGGATCCAGACAGGGTGGAAACATTCAGTACTTC. This encodes CASSVGSRQGGNIQYF.

This clone was observed a handful of times. The V gene is TRBV5-5, the J gene TRBJ1-5, with TRBD1 identical over 9 bases. The CDR3 extends over 17 amino acids. CDR1 and CDR2 (germline): SGHKS, YYEKEE (reference sequence). Trimming at V came to 0 bases and at J to 4 bases, leaving 8 bases not matched to a gene. Here the CDR3 DNA reads TGTGCCAGCAGCTTGGGAGGGGGACAGGGTTGGAATCAGCCCCAGCATTTT. This encodes CASSLGGGQGWNQPQHF.

The CDR3 DNA follows: TGTGCCAGCAGCTGGGACAGGAACACTGAAGCTTTCTTT. Encoded protein: CASSWDRNTEAFF. The chain combines TRBV11-2 with TRBJ1-1; TRBD1 agrees at 7 bases. CDR3 length equals 13 residues. The V gene end was trimmed by 4 bases and the J gene end by 1 base; junction bases not matched to a gene: 0. Germline V gene lookup returns CDR1 SGHAT and CDR2 FQNNGV.

The chain uses TRBV7-3 and TRBJ1-2; 8 bases line up with TRBD1. Trimming took 5 bases from V and 4 from J; bases not matched to a gene: 3. CDR1 and CDR2 (germline): SGHTA, FQGTGA. CDR3 length: 13 residues. The CDR3 sequence: CASSQDRVYGYTF. In nucleotides, the CDR3 is TGTGCCAGCAGCCAGGACAGGGTCTATGGCTACACCTTC. The whole variable domain, remainder taken from reference TRBV7-3 and TRBJ1-2, is GAGVSQTPSNKVTEKGKYVELRCDPISGHTALYWYRQSLGQGPEFLIYFQGTGAADDSGLPNDRFFAVRPEGSVSTLKIQRTERGDSAVYLCASSQDRVYGYTFGSGTRLTVV.

This clone has more than one count but fewer than ten. The chain couples TRBV12-1 to TRBJ1-1; TRBD1, the D gene given by the table, was not confirmed from the DNA. TRBV12-1 is recorded as a pseudogene. The CDR3 loop spans 14 amino acids. The CDR3 DNA sequence: TGTGCCAGCAACTGGACAGGTACGAACACTGAAGCTTTCTTT. Amino acids: CASNWTGTNTEAFF.

The chain combines TRBV29-1 with TRBJ2-2; D assignment may be TRBD1 or TRBD2 (6 bases each). The CDR3 extends over 14 amino acids. Trimming took off 7 bases at V and 1 base at J, with 13 bases between the two ends. Germline assignment: CDR1 SQVTM and CDR2 ANQGSEA. The CDR3: CSGGDKGNTGELFF. CDR3 in DNA: TGCAGCGGGGGGGACAAGGGGAACACCGGGGAGCTGTTTTTT.

This rearrangement joins TRBV19 to TRBJ1-5, with 9 bases aligning to TRBD1. The CDR3 has 15 amino acids. Germline V gene data show CDR1 as LNHDA and CDR2 as SQIVND (reference sequence). The V segment lost 5 bases and the J segment 0 bases; nucleotides outside the gene matches: 2. The CDR3 loop is CASSLGQGSNQPQHF. The CDR3 DNA follows: TGTGCCAGTAGTCTGGGACAGGGTAGCAATCAGCCCCAGCATTTT.

This clone was recorded only once. V gene TRBV9 combines with J gene TRBJ1-3; no clear D gene. The CDR3 consists of 15 residues. The V end lost 2 bases, the J end lost 0 bases, and 9 bases lay between the germline ends. The germline CDR1 and CDR2 sequences are SGDLS and YYNGEE. CDR3 protein: CASSVRPSSGNTIYF. CDR3 DNA sequence: TGTGCCAGCAGCGTGAGGCCAAGCTCTGGAAACACCATATATTTT.

The V and J genes are TRBV6-5 and TRBJ1-2, with 10 bases lining up with TRBD1. The CDR3 has 14 residues. Germline lookup yields CDR1 MNHEY and CDR2 SVGAGI. J gave up 8 bases and V 7 bases, and 10 bases lay outside the gene matches. CDR3 DNA sequence: TGTGCCAGCAATCTCAACGGGGACAGGGGAGGCTACACCTTC. It yields the protein CASNLNGDRGGYTF.

This chain uses TRBV5-1 with TRBJ1-6; 7 bases agree with TRBD1. Germline CDR1 is SGHRS and CDR2 is YFSETQ. The J segment lost 8 bases and the V segment lost 0 bases, leaving 8 bases of the junction unmatched. The CDR3 runs to 16 residues. The CDR3 is CASSLERGRGYSPLHF. The CDR3 bases are TGCGCCAGCAGCTTGGAGAGGGGCAGGGGGTATTCACCCCTCCACTTT.

The V call is TRBV19, the J call TRBJ1-2, with TRBD1 identical over 9 bases. CDR1 and CDR2 (germline): LNHDA, SQIVND (reference sequence). V trimming: 4 bases; J trimming: 5 bases; junction bases outside the gene matches: 5. This CDR3 region has 14 residues. The CDR3 loop reads CASSRGQGLYGYTF. Here the CDR3 DNA reads TGTGCCAGTAGTAGGGGACAGGGACTTTATGGCTACACCTTC.

The genes are TRBV7-2 and TRBJ2-3; D remains unclear. The length of the CDR3 is 12 residues. In germline, CDR1 is SGHTA, CDR2 FQGNSA. V was pared by 4 bases and J by 5 bases, with 7 bases between. The CDR3 loop reads CASSSLVDTQYF. As DNA, the CDR3 is TGTGCCAGCAGCTCCCTCGTAGATACGCAGTATTTT.

The chain carries TRBV9 and TRBJ1-3; D perhaps matches TRBD1 (6 bases). There are 15 residues in the CDR3. CDR1 is SGDLS and CDR2 is YYNGEE in the germline V gene. Trimming left V 4 bases short and J 0 bases short, with 11 bases between. The chain's CDR3 is CASSQGRGSGNTIYF. As DNA, the CDR3 is TGTGCCAGCAGCCAGGGGCGAGGCTCTGGAAACACCATATATTTT.

The V call is TRBV24-1, the J call TRBJ1-2; D uncertain. Germline-derived CDR1 and CDR2 are KGHDR and SFDVKD. The CDR3 has 12 residues. The germline V and J ends were trimmed by 4 bases and 4 bases, with 6 bases remaining between them. CDR3 residues: CATSEAGYGYTF. As DNA, the CDR3 is TGTGCCACCAGTGAAGCAGGCTATGGCTACACCTTC.

The rearrangement links TRBV6-2 or TRBV6-3 to TRBJ1-1, with D unclear. CDR1 and CDR2 from the germline V gene are MNHEY and SVGEGT. Deletions cut 2 bases from V and 0 bases from J, with 4 bases between. The CDR3 loop spans 13 amino acids. The CDR3 protein is CASSYTVNTEAFF. As DNA, the CDR3 is TGTGCCAGCAGTTACACGGTGAACACTGAAGCTTTCTTT.

The chain couples TRBV11-2 to TRBJ2-7; TRBD1 is a possible D gene (5 bases). Trimming pared 4 bases from V and 0 bases from J, leaving 10 bases between. Germline assignment: CDR1 SGHAT and CDR2 FQNNGV. The CDR3 runs to 14 residues. The DNA of the CDR3 is TGTGCCAGCAGCTCGACAGTGAGCTCCTACGAGCAGTACTTC. Encoded protein: CASSSTVSSYEQYF.

The rearrangement uses TRBV11-2 and TRBJ1-6; 8 bases align to TRBD1. The V and J ends lost 1 base and 3 bases, in that order; junction bases with no gene match: 5. The CDR3 is made up of 17 amino acids. CDR1 is SGHAT, CDR2 FQNNGV, per germline. The CDR3 here is CASSLGPGQGYNSPLHF. In nucleotides, the CDR3 is TGTGCCAGCAGCTTAGGTCCCGGACAGGGCTATAATTCACCCCTCCACTTT.

J is TRBJ1-2 and V is TRBV5-1; D not resolved. Germline-derived CDR1 and CDR2 are SGHRS and YFSETQ. The CDR3 covers 12 residues. V was shortened by 5 bases and J by 5 bases, with 10 bases between the two germline ends. This CDR3 is CASRYDTYGYTF. The CDR3, as DNA: TGCGCCAGCAGATATGACACTTATGGCTACACCTTC.

The chain joins TRBV5-1 to TRBJ1-3; D ambiguous. The length of the CDR3 is 14 residues. Trimming removed 4 bases at V and 1 base at J, with 9 bases between. CDR1 is SGHRS and CDR2 is YFSETQ in the germline V gene. DNA for the CDR3: TGCGCCAGCAGCGAGCAGGCTTCTGGAAACACCATATATTTT. This sequence encodes CASSEQASGNTIYF.

The rearrangement joins TRBV7-2 to TRBJ1-3; no reliable D call. The CDR3 spans 16 residues. Trimming left V 1 base short and J 2 bases short, with 12 bases between. Germline CDR1 is SGHTA and CDR2 is FQGNSA. CDR3 amino acids: CASSLDSAHPGNTIYF. CDR3 bases: TGTGCCAGCAGCTTAGACTCAGCGCACCCTGGAAACACCATATATTTT.

The V and J genes are TRBV11-2 and TRBJ2-1; 7 positions agree with TRBD2. The CDR3 runs 18 residues. CDR1 SGHAT and CDR2 FQNNGV come from the germline V gene. Trimming removed 2 bases from V and 2 bases from J; junction bases left unmatched: 12. The CDR3 DNA sequence: TGTGCCAGCAGCTTAAGGTACAGCGGGGTAGGACCCTACAATGAGCAGTTCTTC. It encodes CASSLRYSGVGPYNEQFF.